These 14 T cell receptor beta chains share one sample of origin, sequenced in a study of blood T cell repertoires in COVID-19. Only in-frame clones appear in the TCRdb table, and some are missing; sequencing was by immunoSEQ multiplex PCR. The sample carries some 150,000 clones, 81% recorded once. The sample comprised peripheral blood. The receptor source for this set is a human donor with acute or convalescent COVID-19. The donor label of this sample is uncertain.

CDR3 residues: CASSQDLIQPQHF. The CDR3 coding sequence is TGTGCCAGCAGCCAAGATCTAATCCAGCCCCAGCATTTT. V is TRBV3-1 (or the pseudogene TRBV3-2) and J is TRBJ1-5, with D uncertain. The CDR3 has 13 amino acids. V was cut by 0 bases and J by 7 bases, with 7 bases left in between. Germline loops: CDR1 LGHDT, CDR2 YNNKEL (reference sequence).

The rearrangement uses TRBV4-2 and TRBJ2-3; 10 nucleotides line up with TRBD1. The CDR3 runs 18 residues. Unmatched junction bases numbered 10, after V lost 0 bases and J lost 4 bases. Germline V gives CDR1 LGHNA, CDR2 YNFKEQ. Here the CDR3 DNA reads TGTGCCAGCAGCCAAGATCATAGGGGACAGGGGAGGGCAGATACGCAGTATTTT. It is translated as CASSQDHRGQGRADTQYF.

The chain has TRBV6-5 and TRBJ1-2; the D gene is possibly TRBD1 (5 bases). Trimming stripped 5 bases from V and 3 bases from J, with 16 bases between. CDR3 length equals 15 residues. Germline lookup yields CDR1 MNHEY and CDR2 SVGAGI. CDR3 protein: CASSPRRRGDYGYTF. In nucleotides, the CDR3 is TGTGCCAGCAGTCCGAGGAGGAGGGGAGACTATGGCTACACCTTC.

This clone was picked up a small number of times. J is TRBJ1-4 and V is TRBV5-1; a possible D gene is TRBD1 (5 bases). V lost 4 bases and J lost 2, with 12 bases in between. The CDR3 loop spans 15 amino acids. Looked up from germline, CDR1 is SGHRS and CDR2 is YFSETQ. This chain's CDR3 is CASSDSRVTNEKLFF. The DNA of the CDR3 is TGCGCCAGCAGCGACAGCCGGGTGACTAATGAAAAACTGTTTTTT. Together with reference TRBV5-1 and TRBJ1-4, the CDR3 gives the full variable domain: KAGVTQTPRYLIKTRGQQVTLSCSPISGHRSVSWYQQTPGQGLQFLFEYFSETQRNKGNFPGRFSGRQFSNSRSEMNVSTLELGDSALYLCASSDSRVTNEKLFFGSGTQLSVL.

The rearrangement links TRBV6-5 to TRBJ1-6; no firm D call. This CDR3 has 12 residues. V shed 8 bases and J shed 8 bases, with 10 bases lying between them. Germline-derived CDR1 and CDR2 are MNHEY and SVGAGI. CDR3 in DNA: TGTGCCAGCCGGGAGCGTGATTCACCCCTCCACTTT. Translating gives CASRERDSPLHF.

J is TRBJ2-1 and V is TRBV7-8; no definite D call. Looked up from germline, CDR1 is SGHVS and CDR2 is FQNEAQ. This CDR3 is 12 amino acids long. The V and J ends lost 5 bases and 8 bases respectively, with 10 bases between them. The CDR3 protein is CASSIRRDEQFF. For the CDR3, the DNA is TGTGCCAGCAGCATACGAAGAGATGAGCAGTTCTTC. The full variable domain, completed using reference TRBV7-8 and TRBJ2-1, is GAGVSQSPRYKVAKRGQDVALRCDPISGHVSLFWYQQALGQGPEFLTYFQNEAQLDKSGLPSDRFFAERPEGSVSTLKIQRTQQEDSAVYLCASSIRRDEQFFGPGTRLTVL.

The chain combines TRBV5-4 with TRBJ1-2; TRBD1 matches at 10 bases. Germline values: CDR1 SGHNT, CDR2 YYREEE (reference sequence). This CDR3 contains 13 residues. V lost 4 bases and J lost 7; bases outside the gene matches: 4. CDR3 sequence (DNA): TGTGCCAGCAGCCCGGGACAGGGGAGTGGCTACACCTTC. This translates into CASSPGQGSGYTF.

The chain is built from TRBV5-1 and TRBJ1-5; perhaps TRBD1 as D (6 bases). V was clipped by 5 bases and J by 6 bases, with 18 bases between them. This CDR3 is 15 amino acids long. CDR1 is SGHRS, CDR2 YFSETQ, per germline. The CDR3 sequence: CASSPSGGAFQPQHF. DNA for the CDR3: TGCGCCAGCAGTCCATCCGGGGGGGCCTTTCAGCCCCAGCATTTT.

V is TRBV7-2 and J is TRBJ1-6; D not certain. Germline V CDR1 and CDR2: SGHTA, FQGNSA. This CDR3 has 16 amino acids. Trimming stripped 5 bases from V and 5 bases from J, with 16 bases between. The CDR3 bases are TGTGCCAGCAGCCATGTAACACGGGGAGATAATTCACCCCTCCACTTT. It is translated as CASSHVTRGDNSPLHF.

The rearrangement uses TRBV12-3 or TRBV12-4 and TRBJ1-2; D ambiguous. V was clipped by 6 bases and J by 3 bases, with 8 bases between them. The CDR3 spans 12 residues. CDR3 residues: CASRRDDYGYTF. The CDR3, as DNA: TGTGCCAGCAGACGAGATGACTATGGCTACACCTTC.

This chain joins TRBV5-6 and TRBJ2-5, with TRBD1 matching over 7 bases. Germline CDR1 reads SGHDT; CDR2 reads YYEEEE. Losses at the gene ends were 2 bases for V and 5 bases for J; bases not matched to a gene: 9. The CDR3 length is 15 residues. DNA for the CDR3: TGTGCCAGCAGCTTTCCTTCAGGGGGTGGCGAGACCCAGTACTTC. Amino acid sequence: CASSFPSGGGETQYF.

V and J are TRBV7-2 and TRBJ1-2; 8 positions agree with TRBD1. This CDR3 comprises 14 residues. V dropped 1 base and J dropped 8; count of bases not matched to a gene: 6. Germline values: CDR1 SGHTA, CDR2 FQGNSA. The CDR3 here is CASSLGDRGEGYTF. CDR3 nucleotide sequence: TGTGCCAGCAGCTTAGGCGACAGGGGAGAAGGCTACACCTTC.

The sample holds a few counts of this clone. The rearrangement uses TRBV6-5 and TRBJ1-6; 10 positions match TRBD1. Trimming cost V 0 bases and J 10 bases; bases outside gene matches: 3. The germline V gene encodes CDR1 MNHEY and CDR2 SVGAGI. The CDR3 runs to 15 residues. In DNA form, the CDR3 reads TGTGCCAGCAGTTACTCCGGGACAGGGGACTCACCCCTCCACTTT. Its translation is CASSYSGTGDSPLHF.

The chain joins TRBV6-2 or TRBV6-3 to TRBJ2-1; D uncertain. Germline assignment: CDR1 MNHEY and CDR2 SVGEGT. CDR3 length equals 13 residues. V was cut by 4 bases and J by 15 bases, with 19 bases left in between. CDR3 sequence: CASSSYGYSPSFF. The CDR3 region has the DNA TGTGCCAGCAGTTCTTACGGTTACTCTCCCTCGTTCTTC.